One sample yielded the 12 T cell receptor beta chains listed below, sequenced in a study of siplizumab effects on memory and regulatory T cells. Profiled with immunoSEQ multiplex PCR; TCRdb holds only in-frame clones, not every one. The table shows about 82,000 clones, with approximately 90% occurring only once. Sequenced material: Tregs sorted from blood. The receptors shown here come from a human donor in good health.

This clone was picked up a small number of times. The chain uses TRBV9 and TRBJ2-3, with 13 nucleotides matching TRBD2. CDR3 length: 16 residues. The germline gives CDR1 SGDLS, CDR2 YYNGEE. V shed 1 base, J shed 6 bases, and the junction held 5 bases outside the gene matches. The CDR3 here is CASSVQLAGGRDTQYF. In nucleotides, the CDR3 is TGTGCCAGCAGCGTACAACTAGCGGGGGGGCGGGATACGCAGTATTTT.

The V and J genes are TRBV18 and TRBJ2-1, with D perhaps assigned TRBD1 or TRBD2 (5 bases each). Deletions cut 2 bases from V and 3 bases from J, with 5 bases between. The CDR3 has 13 residues. Germline-derived CDR1 and CDR2 are KGHSH and LQKENI. The CDR3 sequence is CASSPGGYNEQFF. CDR3 in DNA: TGTGCCAGCTCACCAGGGGGCTACAATGAGCAGTTCTTC.

This clone came up a few times. This chain joins TRBV5-4 and TRBJ1-6, with 7 bases identical to TRBD1. Looked up from germline, CDR1 is SGHNT and CDR2 is YYREEE (reference sequence). The CDR3 runs 15 residues. The V gene end was trimmed by 0 bases and the J gene end by 3 bases; junction bases not matched to a gene: 0. The CDR3 protein is CASSLGQGYNSPLHF. The CDR3 bases are TGTGCCAGCAGCTTGGGACAGGGCTATAATTCACCCCTCCACTTT.

This chain joins TRBV23-1 and TRBJ1-2, with unresolved D. TRBV23-1 is marked as an open reading frame, function uncertain. V was trimmed by 7 bases and J by 6 bases, leaving 18 bases between them. The CDR3 contains 14 residues. The CDR3 DNA reads TGCGCCAGCAACAACGCACTCCGGGAGGATGGCTACACCTTC. Residues: CASNNALREDGYTF.

The chain links TRBV7-9 to TRBJ1-1, with TRBD1 matching 8 bases. J lost 6 bases, V lost 8 bases, and 8 bases had no gene match. Per the germline V gene, CDR1 is SEHNR and CDR2 is FQNEAQ (reference sequence). The CDR3 extends over 13 amino acids. For the CDR3, the DNA is TGTGCCAGCCAGACAGGGGTACTTTCTGAAGCTTTCTTT. Its translation: CASQTGVLSEAFF.

The rearrangement links TRBV5-1 to TRBJ2-3, with 9 bases identical to TRBD1. Losses at the gene ends were 4 bases for V and 1 base for J; bases not matched to a gene: 10. Per the germline V gene, CDR1 is SGHRS and CDR2 is YFSETQ. This CDR3 is built from 17 residues. The CDR3 region is CASSSSTGGIGTDTQYF. CDR3 sequence (DNA): TGCGCCAGCAGCAGCTCGACAGGGGGGATCGGCACAGATACGCAGTATTTT.

The gene calls are TRBV7-3 and TRBJ2-2; 13 bases fit TRBD2. The ends lost 1 base at V and 3 bases at J; junction bases unmatched: 5. CDR1 SGHTA and CDR2 FQGTGA come from the germline V gene. The CDR3 runs to 18 residues. DNA for the CDR3: TGTGCCAGCAGCTTAAGGGGGACTAGCGGGGACTACACCGGGGAGCTGTTTTTT. This translates into CASSLRGTSGDYTGELFF.

The chain combines TRBV5-1 with TRBJ2-5; the D is unclear. This CDR3 is 13 amino acids long. Trimming removed 0 bases from V and 2 bases from J, with 5 bases in between. Germline CDR1 and CDR2: SGHRS and YFSETQ. The CDR3 protein is CASSLAPQETQYF. CDR3 nucleotide sequence: TGCGCCAGCAGCTTGGCCCCGCAAGAGACCCAGTACTTC.

The chain combines TRBV2 with TRBJ2-4; D is unresolved. Germline assignment: CDR1 SNHLY and CDR2 FYNNEI. The length of the CDR3 is 14 residues. V lost 1 base and J 0 bases, leaving 4 bases between the germline ends. The CDR3 protein is CASSEGTAKNIQYF. DNA for the CDR3: TGTGCCAGCAGTGAAGGGACAGCCAAAAACATTCAGTACTTC.

The chain is built from TRBV5-4 and TRBJ2-7; 11 bases are a match to TRBD1. Germline-derived CDR1 and CDR2 are SGHNT and YYREEE (reference sequence). V lost 9 bases to trimming and J lost 2 bases; unmatched junction nucleotides: 10. The CDR3 runs to 15 residues. The CDR3 reads CATGGQGGIPYEQYF. The DNA for the CDR3 is TGTGCCACCGGGGGACAGGGGGGTATCCCCTACGAGCAGTACTTC.

This clone turned up a few times. V gene TRBV18 combines with J gene TRBJ2-1; D is unresolved. With 3 bases removed from V and 8 bases from J, the gap between germline ends came to 11 bases. The CDR3 spans 13 residues. The germline CDR1 and CDR2 sequences are KGHSH and LQKENI. This CDR3 is CASSPGLMDEQFF. For the CDR3, the DNA is TGTGCCAGCTCACCGGGGTTGATGGATGAGCAGTTCTTC.

The chain uses TRBV7-9 and TRBJ2-5; 8 nucleotides match TRBD2. Germline V gene lookup returns CDR1 SEHNR and CDR2 FQNEAQ (reference sequence). This CDR3 is 17 amino acids long. The junction had 16 bases not matched to a gene; V was cut back by 5 bases and J by 5 bases. This CDR3 reads CASSRPQRGRWGETQYF. The CDR3 nucleotides read TGTGCCAGCAGCCGACCCCAGCGGGGGCGCTGGGGGGAGACCCAGTACTTC.